This T cell receptor (beta chain) comes out of a study of cytomegalovirus exposure and HLA in healthy donors. Study-level points and caveats: Using the classifier, cytomegalovirus status was reportedly diagnosed with high specificity and sensitivity.

Remarks on this clone: Its antigen is currently unknown.

The CDR3 length is 10 residues. Germline CDR1 and CDR2: LNHDA and SQIVND (reference sequence). Trimming stripped 10 bases from V and 6 bases from J, with 9 bases between. Profiled with immunoSEQ multiplex PCR; TCRdb holds only in-frame clones, not every one. The sample has around 200,000 clones, roughly 84% seen once. The source material was PBMCs. This chain links TRBV19 with TRBJ1-2; TRBD1 might be the D (6 bases). This receptor was identified in a woman aged 18-29 years in good health and CMV-seropositive. The CDR3 is CATYRDGYTF. CDR3 DNA: TGTGCCACGTACAGGGATGGCTACACCTTC.